Here is one T cell receptor (beta chain) with its context. This table comes from immunoSEQ multiplex PCR, and its TCRdb copy is limited to in-frame clones, with some not included. The data hold hundreds of thousands of clones, with 88% observed a single time. With V trimmed by 1 base and J by 7 bases, 13 bases remained unmatched. Germline CDR1 SGHRS, CDR2 YFSETQ. The CDR3 sequence is 17 residues long. This record comes from a study of shared T cell receptors in the human thymus. This sample was also put to use in a study of human thymus T cells. In that study: Across thymic and blood repertoires, the usage of V and J genes appeared to be biased.

The TCR was taken from a boy younger than two with a congenital heart defect. V is TRBV5-1 and J is TRBJ2-1, with 8 bases lining up with TRBD2. Sequencing input: thymocytes. The CDR3: CASSLTVGSGIRNEQFF. In nucleotides, the CDR3 is TGCGCCAGCAGCTTGACCGTGGGTAGCGGGATCAGGAATGAGCAGTTCTTC. Full variable domain (remainder filled in from reference TRBV5-1 and TRBJ2-1): KAGVTQTPRYLIKTRGQQVTLSCSPISGHRSVSWYQQTPGQGLQFLFEYFSETQRNKGNFPGRFSGRQFSNSRSEMNVSTLELGDSALYLCASSLTVGSGIRNEQFFGPGTRLTVL.